This T cell receptor beta chain was captured by sequencing in a study of OX40 agonist ivuxolimab in advanced cancers. As for the study in general: Anti-PD-1, anti-PD-L1 or anti-CTLA-4 therapy given earlier was allowed, and 40% had some. Partial responses, seen in three patients, involved one hepatocellular carcinoma and two cutaneous melanomas.

To note about this clone: What it binds is unknown.

CDR3 length equals 13 residues. V was clipped by 6 bases and J by 10 bases; unmatched bases: 5. The germline V gene has CDR1 SNHLY and CDR2 FYNNEI. Sequencing used immunoSEQ multiplex PCR; TCRdb keeps in-frame clones, though not all of them. Among around 90,000 clones, roughly nine tenths were seen once, and the ten largest hold 1.1%. General study results and limits: Normalized T-cell clonal expansion was also low in some nonresponders. Relative to CD4+, CD8+ T cells held more expanded clones on average.

This TCR derives from an adult with an advanced solid tumor such as melanoma, head and neck, liver or kidney cancer. The sample consisted of CD4+ or CD8+ T cells sorted from blood, taken in a trial of the OX40 agonist ivuxolimab. This chain connects TRBV2 to TRBJ1-6; 8 bases line up with TRBD1. The chain's CDR3 is CASSGQGASPLHF. CDR3 in DNA: TGTGCCAGCAGCGGACAGGGCGCCTCACCCCTCCACTTT.